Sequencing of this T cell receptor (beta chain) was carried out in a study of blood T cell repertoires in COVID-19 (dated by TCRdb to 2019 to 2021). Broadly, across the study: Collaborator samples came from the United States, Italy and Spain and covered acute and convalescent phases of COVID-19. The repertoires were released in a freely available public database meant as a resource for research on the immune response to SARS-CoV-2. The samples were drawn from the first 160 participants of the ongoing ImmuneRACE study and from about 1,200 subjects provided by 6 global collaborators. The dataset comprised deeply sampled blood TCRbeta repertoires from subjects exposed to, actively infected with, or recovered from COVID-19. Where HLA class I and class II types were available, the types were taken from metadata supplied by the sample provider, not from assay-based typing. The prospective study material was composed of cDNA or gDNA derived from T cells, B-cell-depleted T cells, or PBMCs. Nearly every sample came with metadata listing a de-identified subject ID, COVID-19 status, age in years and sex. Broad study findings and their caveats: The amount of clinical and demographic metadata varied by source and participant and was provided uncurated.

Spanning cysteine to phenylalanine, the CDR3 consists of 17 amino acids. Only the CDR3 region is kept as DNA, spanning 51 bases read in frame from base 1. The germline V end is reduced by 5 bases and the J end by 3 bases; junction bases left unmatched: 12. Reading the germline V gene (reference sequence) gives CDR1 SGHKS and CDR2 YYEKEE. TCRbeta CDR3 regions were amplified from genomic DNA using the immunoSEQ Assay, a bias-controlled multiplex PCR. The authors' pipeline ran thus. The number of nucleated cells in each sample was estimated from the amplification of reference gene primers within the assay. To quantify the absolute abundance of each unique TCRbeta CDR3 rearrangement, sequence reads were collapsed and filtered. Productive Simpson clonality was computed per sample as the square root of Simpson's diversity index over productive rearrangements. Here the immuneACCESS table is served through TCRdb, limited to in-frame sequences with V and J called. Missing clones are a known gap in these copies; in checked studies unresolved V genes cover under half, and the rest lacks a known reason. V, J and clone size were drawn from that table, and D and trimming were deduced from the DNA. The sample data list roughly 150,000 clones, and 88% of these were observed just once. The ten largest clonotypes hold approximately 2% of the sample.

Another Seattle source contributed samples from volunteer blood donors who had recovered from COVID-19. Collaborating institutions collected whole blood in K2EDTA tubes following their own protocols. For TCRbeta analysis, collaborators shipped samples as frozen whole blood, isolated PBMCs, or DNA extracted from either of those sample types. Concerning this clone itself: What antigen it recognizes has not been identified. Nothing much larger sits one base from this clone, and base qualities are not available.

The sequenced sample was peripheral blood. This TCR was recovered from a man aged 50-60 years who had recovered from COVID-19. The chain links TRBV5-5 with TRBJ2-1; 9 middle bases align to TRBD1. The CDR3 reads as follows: CASSTFGGTGLYNEQFF. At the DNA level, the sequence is TGTGCCAGCAGTACGTTTGGCGGGACAGGGCTCTACAATGAGCAGTTCTTC.